These 18 T cell receptor beta chains were all obtained from the same sample, sequenced in a study of T cells expressing NK-cell markers. Reanalyzing the 5' RACE reads, TCRdb keeps one entry per CDR3 protein, without DNA. Its table records about 550,000 distinct CDR3 sequences. The sample was blood T cells: a sorted CD56 or NKG2C T cell subset, CD4+ or CD8+ T cells, or bulk PBMC T cells (not recorded which). The receptors shown here come from a man younger than 35 in good health.

The gene calls are TRBV20-1 and TRBJ2-1. The CDR3 extends over 16 amino acids. Germline values: CDR1 DFQATT, CDR2 SNEGSKA (reference sequence). The CDR3 sequence: CSAPSSFRSSYNEQFF.

The gene calls are TRBV7-7 and TRBJ2-1; the TRBD2 assignment by TCRdb is unverifiable without DNA. The CDR3 totals 15 residues. In germline, CDR1 is SSHAT, CDR2 FNYEAQ (reference sequence). CDR3 sequence: CASSEIAGGQNEQFF.

The rearrangement joins TRBV27 to TRBJ2-1; the D gene TCRdb calls, TRBD2, cannot be checked with no DNA. The germline gives CDR1 MNHEY, CDR2 SMNVEV (reference sequence). The CDR3 has 15 residues. CDR3: CASSSAASGYNEQFF.

V gene TRBV29-1 combines with J gene TRBJ2-7; no DNA is available, so the TRBD2 call from TCRdb remains unchecked. The germline CDR1 and CDR2 sequences are SQVTM and ANQGSEA. There are 14 residues in the CDR3. The CDR3 loop is CSAEGGVDLHEQYF.

The J gene is TRBJ2-1, the V gene TRBV6-2 or TRBV6-3; with no DNA, the TCRdb D assignment of TRBD2 cannot be verified. Germline lookup yields CDR1 MNHEY and CDR2 SVGEGT. This CDR3 region has 17 residues. CDR3 sequence reads: CASSYDLVSGRSNEQFF.

The V call is TRBV30, the J call TRBJ2-1; as DNA is missing, the TRBD2 call by TCRdb cannot be tested. The CDR3 is 15 residues long. Germline V gene sequence: CDR1 GTSNPN, CDR2 SVGIG (reference sequence). The CDR3 protein is CAWDLSGSIGNEQFF.

The CDR3 region is CSVPSTGLGEQYF. The rearrangement uses TRBV29-1 and TRBJ2-7; TCRdb lists TRBD1, though no DNA is available to test this call. This CDR3 comprises 13 residues. CDR1 is SQVTM and CDR2 is ANQGSEA in the germline V gene.

The V and J genes are TRBV28 and TRBJ2-1; the TCRdb call, TRBD1, lacks DNA for checking. CDR1 and CDR2 from the germline V gene are MDHEN and SYDVKM. This CDR3 is 11 amino acids long. The CDR3 sequence is CASSSDRRRFF.

The genes are TRBV5-1 and TRBJ2-1; TCRdb outputs TRBD2, but without DNA this stays unchecked. CDR3 length: 14 residues. Germline lookup yields CDR1 SGHRS and CDR2 YFSETQ. The CDR3 protein is CASSPRQTFAEQFF.

The chain has TRBV2 and TRBJ1-2. This CDR3 contains 11 residues. CDR1 is SNHLY, CDR2 FYNNEI, per germline. CDR3: CASVEGFGYTF.

The chain couples TRBV3-1 to TRBJ2-2; TCRdb proposes TRBD2, but this gene call is untestable without DNA. CDR3 size: 19 residues. The V gene's germline CDR1 is LGHDT and CDR2 YNNKEL (reference sequence). CDR3 loop: CASSQRGPSSGKNTGELFF.

The chain carries TRBV7-2 and TRBJ2-3; the TCRdb call, TRBD1, lacks DNA for checking. Germline lookup yields CDR1 SGHTA and CDR2 FQGNSA. This CDR3 is built from 15 residues. CDR3 sequence reads: CASSPRQFSTDTQYF. Full variable domain (outside the CDR3, taken from reference TRBV7-2 and TRBJ2-3): GAGVSQSPSNKVTEKGKDVELRCDPISGHTALYWYRQSLGQGLEFLIYFQGNSAPDKSGLPSDRFSAERTGGSVSTLTIQRTQQEDSAVYLCASSPRQFSTDTQYFGPGTRLTVL.

The V call is TRBV6-2 or TRBV6-3, the J call TRBJ2-7; absent DNA, TCRdb's TRBD1 call cannot be checked. This CDR3 is built from 12 residues. Germline V gene data show CDR1 as MNHEY and CDR2 as SVGEGT. CDR3 protein: CASSGTGYEQYF.

The chain uses TRBV3-1 and TRBJ2-7; TCRdb lists TRBD2, though no DNA is available to test this call. Germline V gene sequence: CDR1 LGHDT, CDR2 YNNKEL (reference sequence). The CDR3 length is 17 residues. The CDR3 protein is CASSRGTSGSYSYEQYF.

The chain employs TRBV7-7 and TRBJ2-1; TCRdb's D gene call, TRBD1, goes unchecked for lack of DNA. This CDR3 contains 14 residues. Germline V gives CDR1 SSHAT, CDR2 FNYEAQ (reference sequence). The CDR3 is CASSRDISNNEQFF. Full variable domain (outside the CDR3, taken from reference TRBV7-7 and TRBJ2-1): GAGVSQSPRYKVTKRGQDVTLRCDPISSHATLYWYQQALGQGPEFLTYFNYEAQPDKSGLPSDRFSAERPEGSISTLTIQRTEQRDSAMYRCASSRDISNNEQFFGPGTRLTVL.

This chain joins TRBV20-1 and TRBJ2-7; with no DNA, the TCRdb D assignment of TRBD2 cannot be verified. The CDR3 has 13 amino acids. The germline gives CDR1 DFQATT, CDR2 SNEGSKA (reference sequence). The CDR3 here is CSAPALFDYEQYF.

V gene TRBV11-2 combines with J gene TRBJ1-5. This CDR3 region has 13 residues. Germline V gene lookup returns CDR1 SGHAT and CDR2 FQNNGV. This chain's CDR3 is CASSLVGTQPQHF.

V gene TRBV28 combines with J gene TRBJ1-6; lacking DNA, the TRBD1 call made by TCRdb goes unchecked. This CDR3 region has 14 residues. CDR1 is MDHEN and CDR2 is SYDVKM in the germline V gene. This CDR3 reads CASNLQGRNSPLHF. Together with reference TRBV28 and TRBJ1-6, the CDR3 gives the full variable domain: DVKVTQSSRYLVKRTGEKVFLECVQDMDHENMFWYRQDPGLGLRLIYFSYDVKMKEKGDIPEGYSVSREKKERFSLILESASTNQTSMYLCASNLQGRNSPLHFGNGTRLTVT.